In this sample, the clone carrying this T cell receptor beta chain turned up a few times. Its antigen is currently unknown. The sample originates from a study of naive and memory T cell subsets. Whole-study findings and limits: A clonotype means one alpha or beta sequence, not an alpha/beta pair. Naive and memory subsets had different power law exponents for TCR abundance.

Both TRBC1 and TRBC2 were covered by a beta constant-region primer of two equimolar oligonucleotides. Nested alpha and beta constant-region primers with the SP2 primer drove four PCR rounds on ligated cDNA. One entry per CDR3 protein results from TCRdb running MiXCR on the UMI-ligation and nested PCR reads. The table has around 30,000 distinct CDR3 sequences, about 18% seen once; the top ten hold around 3.5%. CDR1 is SGDLS, CDR2 YYNGEE, per germline. CDR3 length: 15 amino acids. V shed 3 bases and J 10 bases; nucleotides not matched to a gene: 9. The clonotype comes from a human donor in good health. The chain employs TRBV9 and TRBJ1-6, with TRBD1 matching 8 bases. Input material: effector memory CD4+ T cells from blood. Sample subset: effector memory, CD45RA- CD27-. The DNA for the CDR3 is TGTGCCAGCAGCGCAACAGGACAGGGTAGATCACCCCTCCACTTT. Its translation is CASSATGQGRSPLHF.